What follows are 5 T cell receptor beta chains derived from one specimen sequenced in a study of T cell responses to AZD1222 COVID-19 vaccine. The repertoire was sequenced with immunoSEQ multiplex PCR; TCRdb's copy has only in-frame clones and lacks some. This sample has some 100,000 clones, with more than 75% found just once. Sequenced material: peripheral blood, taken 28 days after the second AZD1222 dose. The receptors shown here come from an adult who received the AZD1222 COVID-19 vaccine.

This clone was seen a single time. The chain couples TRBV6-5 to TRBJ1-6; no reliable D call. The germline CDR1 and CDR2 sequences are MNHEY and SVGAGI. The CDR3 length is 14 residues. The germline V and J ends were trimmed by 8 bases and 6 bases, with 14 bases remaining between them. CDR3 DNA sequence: TGTGCCAGCGGCTCGGACGGCCCTAATTCACCCCTCCACTTT. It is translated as CASGSDGPNSPLHF.

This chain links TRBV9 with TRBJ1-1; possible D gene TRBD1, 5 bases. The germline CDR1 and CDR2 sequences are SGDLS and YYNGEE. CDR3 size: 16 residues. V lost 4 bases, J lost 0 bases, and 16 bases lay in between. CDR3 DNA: TGTGCCAGCAGCCAAATCGGGACCCCGATGAACACTGAAGCTTTCTTT. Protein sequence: CASSQIGTPMNTEAFF.

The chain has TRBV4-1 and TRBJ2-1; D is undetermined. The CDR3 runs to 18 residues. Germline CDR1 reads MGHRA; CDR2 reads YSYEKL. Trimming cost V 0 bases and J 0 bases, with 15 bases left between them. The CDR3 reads CASSQESPDASSYNEQFF. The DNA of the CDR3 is TGCGCCAGCAGCCAAGAATCCCCCGATGCCAGCTCCTACAATGAGCAGTTCTTC.

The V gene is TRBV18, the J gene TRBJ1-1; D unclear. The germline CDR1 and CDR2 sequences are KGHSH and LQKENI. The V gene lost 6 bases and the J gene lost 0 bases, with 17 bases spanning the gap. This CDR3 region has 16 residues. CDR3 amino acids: CASSLQAGVLNTEAFF. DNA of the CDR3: TGTGCCAGCTCTCTTCAAGCTGGAGTACTGAACACTGAAGCTTTCTTT.

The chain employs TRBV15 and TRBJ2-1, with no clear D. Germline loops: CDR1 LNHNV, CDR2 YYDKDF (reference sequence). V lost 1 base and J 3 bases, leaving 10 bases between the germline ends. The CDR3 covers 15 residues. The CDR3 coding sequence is TGTGCCACCAGCAGAGGAAAACAAAACTACAATGAGCAGTTCTTC. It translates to CATSRGKQNYNEQFF. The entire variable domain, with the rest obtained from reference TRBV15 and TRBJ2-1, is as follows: DAMVIQNPRYQVTQFGKPVTLSCSQTLNHNVMYWYQQKSSQAPKLLFHYYDKDFNNEADTPDNFQSRRPNTSFCFLDIRSPGLGDTAMYLCATSRGKQNYNEQFFGPGTRLTVL.